This T cell receptor (beta chain) was retrieved from a study of T cells expressing NK-cell markers. In the study overall: Researchers got TCR beta repertoires out of sorted CD3+CD56+NKG2C+, CD3+CD56+NKG2C- and CD3+CD56-NKG2C+ T cells. Seropositivity for HCMV was found in seven of the eight sequenced donors, with one seronegative. Overall study findings and caveats: A few donors' CD3+CD56-NKG2C+ cells were dominated by the same clonotypes.

The CDR3 sequence is 14 residues long. Per the germline V gene, CDR1 is SGHVS and CDR2 is FNYEAQ. As regards this clonotype: Its specificity is unknown.

Generation of TCR beta cDNA was performed by 5'RACE template switching incorporating UMIs. TCRdb derives one entry per CDR3 protein from the 5' RACE reads, leaving out DNA. The sample shows about 120,000 distinct CDR3 sequences, and under 20% sits with its ten largest clones. This clonotype was obtained from a woman between 18 and 70 years old in good health. The genes are TRBV7-6 and TRBJ2-2. The sample was blood T cells: a sorted CD56 or NKG2C T cell subset, CD4+ or CD8+ T cells, or bulk PBMC T cells (not recorded which). CDR3 sequence reads: CASGIIEDTGELFF.